Listed below are T cell receptor beta chains from one sample, sequenced in a study of blood T cell repertoires in COVID-19. TCRdb's table, derived via immunoSEQ multiplex PCR, lists solely in-frame clones and lacks some. The sample has roughly 500,000 clones, roughly 90% seen once; the top ten hold over 1.5%. The sequenced sample consisted of PBMCs or T cells enriched from blood (not recorded which). These receptors all come from a woman in her thirties or forties who had recovered from COVID-19. Both conserved end residues are part of each CDR3. Each record gives: V gene, clone size, D gene, J gene, CDR3 protein, CDR3 DNA. D genes are given only for firm matches. The size entry is marked missing in some rows and otherwise reads once, few, many or a size class.

TRBV19	NA	NA	TRBJ1-4	CASSTSPAGDGAGGEKLFF	TGTGCCAGTAGTACAAGCCCCGCAGGGGATGGCGCTGGGGGTGAAAAACTGTTTTTT
TRBV19	NA	TRBD1	TRBJ2-5	CASLGAGTGVQETQYF	TGTGCCAGCCTAGGCGCAGGGACAGGGGTCCAAGAGACCCAGTACTTC
TRBV7-2	once	NA	TRBJ1-1	CASSLGFASSNTEAFF	TGTGCCAGCAGCTTAGGTTTTGCCAGTTCGAACACTGAAGCTTTCTTT
TRBV15	NA	NA	TRBJ2-2	CATSRSARQNTGELFF	TGTGCCACCAGCAGATCAGCCCGACAGAACACCGGGGAGCTGTTTTTT
TRBV4-1	NA	NA	TRBJ2-5	CASSPRQGETQYF	TGCGCCAGCAGCCCGAGGCAGGGGGAGACCCAGTACTTC
TRBV19	NA	NA	TRBJ2-1	CASSILGPYNEQFF	TGTGCCAGTAGTATCCTGGGCCCCTACAATGAGCAGTTCTTC
TRBV10-3	NA	NA	TRBJ1-4	CAISESGRGANEKLFF	TGTGCCATCAGTGAGTCGGGACGGGGGGCTAATGAAAAACTGTTTTTT
TRBV4-3	NA	NA	TRBJ2-2	CASSEGGKGTGGELFF	TGCGCCAGCTCAGAAGGCGGGAAGGGGACGGGCGGGGAGCTGTTTTTT
TRBV29-1	NA	NA	TRBJ1-1	CSGHTPNTEAFF	TGCAGCGGTCACACACCGAACACTGAAGCTTTCTTT
TRBV27	NA	TRBD1	TRBJ1-5	CASSFRGANQPQHF	TGTGCCAGCAGTTTCAGGGGGGCGAATCAGCCCCAGCATTTT
TRBV10-2	NA	NA	TRBJ2-7	CASLSVRQGLYEQYF	TGCGCCAGTCTAAGCGTAAGACAGGGACTTTACGAGCAGTACTTC
TRBV6-9	NA	NA	TRBJ1-1	CARRGVGTLFLNTEAFF	TGTGCCAGGCGCGGGGTGGGGACGCTCTTTTTGAACACTGAAGCTTTCTTT
TRBV11-3	NA	NA	TRBJ2-3	CASSLGPDTQYF	TGTGCCAGCAGCTTAGGTCCGGATACGCAGTATTTT
TRBV27	NA	TRBD1	TRBJ1-2	CASSLDRGSGYTF	TGTGCCAGCAGCTTGGACAGGGGGAGTGGCTACACCTTC
TRBV6-5	once	TRBD1	TRBJ1-2	CASSRDRDKGYTF	TGTGCCAGCAGTAGGGACAGGGATAAGGGCTACACCTTC
TRBV5-1	NA	NA	TRBJ2-7	CASSLTGSYEQYF	TGCGCCAGCAGCTTGACAGGATCCTACGAGCAGTACTTC
TRBV5-1	once	NA	TRBJ1-2	CASSLDRVDDGYTF	TGCGCCAGCAGCTTGGACAGGGTGGATGATGGCTACACCTTC
TRBV27	NA	TRBD2	TRBJ2-7	CASSFGTSVYEQYF	TGTGCCAGCAGTTTTGGTACTAGCGTGTACGAGCAGTACTTC
TRBV2	NA	NA	TRBJ1-2	CASSRDTYTNYGYTF	TGTGCCAGCAGTCGGGACACTTATACCAACTATGGCTACACCTTC
TRBV21-1	NA	NA	TRBJ2-3	CASSKSFRRGDGDTQYF	TGTGCCAGCAGCAAATCCTTTCGACGGGGGGATGGAGATACGCAGTATTTT
TRBV18	NA	NA	TRBJ2-7	CASSPGSTYEQYF	TGTGCCAGCTCACCCGGGTCCACCTACGAGCAGTACTTC
TRBV5-4	NA	NA	TRBJ1-3	CASSLEGARSGNTIYF	TGTGCCAGCAGCTTAGAAGGGGCAAGGAGTGGAAACACCATATATTTT
TRBV5-4	NA	TRBD2	TRBJ2-1	CASSLGPSGYNEQFF	TGTGCCAGCAGCTTGGGCCCTAGCGGCTACAATGAGCAGTTCTTC
TRBV5-1	NA	TRBD2	TRBJ2-1	CASSLPSSGSDNEQFF	TGCGCCAGCAGCTTGCCTTCTAGCGGGAGTGACAATGAGCAGTTCTTC
TRBV28	NA	NA	TRBJ2-7	CASRTSAASYEQYF	TGTGCCAGCAGAACATCAGCGGCATCCTACGAGCAGTACTTC
TRBV2	NA	NA	TRBJ2-2	CASKDRGTTGELFF	TGTGCCAGCAAGGATCGGGGAACCACCGGGGAGCTGTTTTTT
TRBV29-1	NA	NA	TRBJ2-7	CSVIQRPYEQYF	TGCAGCGTTATTCAGCGGCCCTACGAGCAGTACTTC
TRBV7-2	NA	TRBD1	TRBJ1-1	CASSQGQGRMNTEAFF	TGTGCCAGCAGCCAGGGACAGGGGCGCATGAACACTGAAGCTTTCTTT
TRBV20-1	NA	TRBD2	TRBJ2-1	CSASRASGRGNEQFF	TGCAGTGCTAGTAGGGCTAGCGGGAGAGGAAATGAGCAGTTCTTC
TRBV30	NA	NA	TRBJ2-3	CAWSRGAGTGDTQYF	TGTGCCTGGAGCCGCGGGGCGGGAACCGGAGATACGCAGTATTTT
TRBV11-2	NA	TRBD2	TRBJ2-3	CASSLWLAGLGDTQYF	TGTGCCAGCAGCTTATGGCTAGCGGGACTTGGGGATACGCAGTATTTT
TRBV5-6	few	NA	TRBJ2-3	CASSLGLGTDTQYF	TGTGCCAGCAGCCTAGGACTGGGCACAGATACGCAGTATTTT
TRBV11-2	few	NA	TRBJ2-7	CASSSQGQYEQYF	TGTGCCAGCAGCTCTCAGGGACAATACGAGCAGTACTTC
TRBV5-4	NA	TRBD1	TRBJ1-2	CASSGSGQEGYGYTF	TGTGCCAGCAGCGGAAGCGGACAGGAGGGGTATGGCTACACCTTC
TRBV18	NA	NA	TRBJ2-6	CASSPLAPSGANVLTF	TGTGCCAGCTCACCACTGGCCCCCTCTGGGGCCAACGTCCTGACTTTC
TRBV21-1	NA	NA	TRBJ2-3	CASRRDLCTDTQYF	TGTGCCAGCAGAAGAGACTTATGCACAGATACGCAGTATTTT
TRBV5-4	NA	TRBD1	TRBJ2-3	CASNSRDRLTDTQYF	TGTGCCAGCAACTCTCGGGACAGGCTGACAGATACGCAGTATTTT
TRBV11-3	NA	NA	TRBJ1-1	CASSFRPGGKAFF	TGTGCCAGCAGCTTCCGCCCCGGGGGGAAAGCTTTCTTT
TRBV3-1/TRBV3-2	NA	NA	TRBJ1-2	CASSQGGGRGARGYTF	TGTGCCAGCAGCCAAGGCGGAGGGAGGGGGGCGCGCGGCTACACCTTC
TRBV5-6	NA	TRBD1	TRBJ2-7	CASSLAGTDLLEQYF	TGTGCCAGCAGCTTGGCCGGGACAGACCTACTCGAGCAGTACTTC